A selection of T cell receptor beta chains follows, all from one sample in a study of T-cell reconstitution after alpha-beta-depleted transplantation in children. TCRdb itself ran the PCR reads through MiXCR, one entry per CDR3 protein. The sample lists fewer than 500,000 distinct CDR3 sequences; roughly 44% were seen once. The sample consisted of PBMCs, taken before TCRalphabeta/CD19-depleted stem cell transplant. The origin of the receptors is a girl aged 2 to 9 with aplastic anemia, due to receive a stem cell transplant. Each CDR3 is given with its conserved first and last residue. The D gene is left open where the match is weak. Expanded clones are given a class, and other clones once, few, many or no size at all.

14	TRBV20-1	few	TRBJ2-3	TRBD2	CSARGLAGLYTQYF	TGCAGTGCCAGGGGACTAGCGGGATTGTATACGCAGTATTTT
14	TRBV7-9	.	TRBJ1-5	.	CASSLSGPNQPQHF	TGTGCCAGCAGCTTATCAGGTCCCAATCAGCCCCAGCATTTT
13	TRBV7-9	.	TRBJ1-2	.	CASSLTRAEGYTF	TGTGCCAGCAGCTTAACACGGGCGGAAGGCTACACCTTC
16	TRBV7-3	few	TRBJ2-2	.	CASSLTYPLRGGELFF	TGTGCCAGCAGCTTAACGTACCCCTTGAGGGGCGGGGAGCTGTTTTTT
16	TRBV7-2	few	TRBJ2-1	.	CASSLAGAGANVVWFF	TGTGCCAGCAGCTTAGCTGGGGCGGGGGCAAACGTCGTCTGGTTCTTC
11	TRBV29-1	.	TRBJ2-1	.	CSWGGRDEQLF	TGCAGTTGGGGGGGCCGGGATGAGCAGCTCTTC
16	TRBV18	many	TRBJ2-2	.	CASAPGVSANTGELFF	TGTGCCAGCGCACCCGGGGTTTCTGCGAACACCGGGGAGCTGTTTTTT
12	TRBV6-6	.	TRBJ1-2	.	CATYNPNYGYTF	TGTGCCACCTATAATCCTAACTATGGCTACACCTTC
17	TRBV20-1	.	TRBJ2-2	TRBD2	CSARDQAGGGGVGELFF	TGCAGTGCTAGAGATCAGGCGGGAGGAGGGGGTGTGGGGGAGCTGTTTTTT
14	TRBV20-1	once	TRBJ2-2	.	CSARGERNTGELFF	TGCAGTGCCAGAGGGGAAAGGAACACCGGGGAGCTGTTTTTT
18	TRBV29-1	.	TRBJ1-1	TRBD1	CSAKNSRTGGFLNTEAFF	TGCAGCGCTAAAAACTCACGGACAGGGGGGTTTCTGAACACTGAAGCTTTCTTT